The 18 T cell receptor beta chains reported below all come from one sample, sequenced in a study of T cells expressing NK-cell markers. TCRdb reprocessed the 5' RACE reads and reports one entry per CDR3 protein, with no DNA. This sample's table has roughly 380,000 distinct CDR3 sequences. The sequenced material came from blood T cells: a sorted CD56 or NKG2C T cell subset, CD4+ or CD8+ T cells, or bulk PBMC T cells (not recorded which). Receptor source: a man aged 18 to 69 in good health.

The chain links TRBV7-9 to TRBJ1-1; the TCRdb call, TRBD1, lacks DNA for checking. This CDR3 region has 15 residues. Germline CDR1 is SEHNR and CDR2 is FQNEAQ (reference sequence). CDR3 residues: CASSLQGATATEAFF.

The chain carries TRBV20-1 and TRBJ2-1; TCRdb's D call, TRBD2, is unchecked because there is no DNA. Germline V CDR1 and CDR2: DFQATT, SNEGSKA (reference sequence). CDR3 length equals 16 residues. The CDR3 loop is CSAPNPLAGARNEQFF.

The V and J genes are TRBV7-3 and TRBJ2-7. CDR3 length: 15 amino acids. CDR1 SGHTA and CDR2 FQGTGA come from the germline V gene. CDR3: CASSWRHGQSYEQYF.

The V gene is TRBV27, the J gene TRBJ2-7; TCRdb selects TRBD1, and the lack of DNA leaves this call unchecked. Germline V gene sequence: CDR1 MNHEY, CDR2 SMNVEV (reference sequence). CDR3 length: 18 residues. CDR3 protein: CASSLRGGYRRMDYEQYF.

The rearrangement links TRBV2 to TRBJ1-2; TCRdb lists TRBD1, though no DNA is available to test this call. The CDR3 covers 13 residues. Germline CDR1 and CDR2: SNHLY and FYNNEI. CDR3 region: CASSAPPREGYTF. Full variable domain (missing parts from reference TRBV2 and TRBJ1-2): EPEVTQTPSHQVTQMGQEVILRCVPISNHLYFYWYRQILGQKVEFLVSFYNNEISEKSEIFDDQFSVERPDGSNFTLKIRSTKLEDSAMYFCASSAPPREGYTFGSGTRLTVV.

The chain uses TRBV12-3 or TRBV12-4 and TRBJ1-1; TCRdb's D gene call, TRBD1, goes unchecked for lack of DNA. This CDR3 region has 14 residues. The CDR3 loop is CASSRGTGATEAFF.

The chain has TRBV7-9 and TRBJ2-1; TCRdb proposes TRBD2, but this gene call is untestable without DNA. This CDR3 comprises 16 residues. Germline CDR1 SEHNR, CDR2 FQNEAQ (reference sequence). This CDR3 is CASSLLAGGLYNEQFF.

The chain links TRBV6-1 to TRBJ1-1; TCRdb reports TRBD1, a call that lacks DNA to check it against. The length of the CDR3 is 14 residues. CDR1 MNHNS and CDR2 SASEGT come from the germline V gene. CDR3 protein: CASQDGRLNTEAFF.

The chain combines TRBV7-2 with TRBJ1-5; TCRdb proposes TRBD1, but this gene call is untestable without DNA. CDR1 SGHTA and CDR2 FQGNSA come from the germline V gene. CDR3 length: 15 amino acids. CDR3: CASSRRTGGDQPQHF.

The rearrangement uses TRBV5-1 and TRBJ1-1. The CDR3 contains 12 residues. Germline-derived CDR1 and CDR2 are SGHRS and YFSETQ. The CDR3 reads CASSLDSYEAFF.

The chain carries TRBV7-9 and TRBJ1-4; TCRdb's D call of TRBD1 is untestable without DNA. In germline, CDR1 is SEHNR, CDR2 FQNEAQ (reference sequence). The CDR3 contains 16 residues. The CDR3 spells CASSFGQAPTNEKLFF.

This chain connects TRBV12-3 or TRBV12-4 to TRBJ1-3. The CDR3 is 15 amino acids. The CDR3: CASSSLQGSGNTIYF.

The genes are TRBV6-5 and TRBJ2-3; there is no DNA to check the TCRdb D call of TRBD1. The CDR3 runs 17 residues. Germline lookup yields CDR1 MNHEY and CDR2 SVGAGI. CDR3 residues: CASSYSSPGATTDTQYF.

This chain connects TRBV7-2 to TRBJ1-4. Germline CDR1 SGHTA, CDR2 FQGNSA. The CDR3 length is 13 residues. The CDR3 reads CASSLALNEKLFF.

The CDR3 is CASSAGLFSDTQYF. The chain is built from TRBV5-6 and TRBJ2-3; the TCRdb D gene call, TRBD2, has no DNA to confirm it. This CDR3 has 14 residues. Per the germline V gene, CDR1 is SGHDT and CDR2 is YYEEEE.

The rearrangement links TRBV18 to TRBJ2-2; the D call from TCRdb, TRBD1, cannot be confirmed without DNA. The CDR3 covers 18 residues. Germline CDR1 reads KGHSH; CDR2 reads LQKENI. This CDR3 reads CASSPPIRDRTYTGELFF.

CDR3 in amino acids: CASRLQGRNTEAFF. This chain links TRBV19 with TRBJ1-1; the D gene TCRdb calls, TRBD1, cannot be checked with no DNA. CDR3 length equals 14 residues. Germline CDR1 LNHDA, CDR2 SQIVND (reference sequence).

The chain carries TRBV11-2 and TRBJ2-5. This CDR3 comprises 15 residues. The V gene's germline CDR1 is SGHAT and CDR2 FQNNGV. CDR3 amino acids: CASSLMKGFQETQYF.